The TCR beta chain described here comes from a study of human T cells and chemical hapten exposure. For the study at large: The patch tests put 0.01% DPC on the skin of the upper back and were read 6 days later. General study results and limits: Alopecia affecting every donor means their immune response may not match healthy people's.

Concerning this clonotype itself: The antigen remains undetermined.

TCRdb used MiXCR to reprocess the RACE reads, holding one entry per CDR3 protein. Of under 450,000 distinct CDR3 sequences listed, over 6% are singletons. Noted time point: patch test 2, 6 weeks after DPC sensitization. Regarding treatment: therapeutic diphenylcyclopropenone sensitization with weekly scalp DPC. Each donor was an alopecia patient between 18 and 70 years of age who qualified for DPC. The source is a woman younger than 30 with alopecia areata. Some clones in this sample may be carry-over from other donors' samples. Specimen: whole blood, collected in connection with sensitization to the hapten diphenylcyclopropenone (DPC).

The chain's CDR3 is CSATRDQAYEQYF. The CDR3 coding sequence is TGCAGCGCAACCCGGGACCAGGCTTACGAGCAGTACTTC. The rearrangement joins TRBV29-1 to TRBJ2-7, with D perhaps matching TRBD1 or TRBD2 (5 bases each). The germline V and J ends were trimmed by 7 bases and 4 bases, with 17 bases remaining between them. The germline V gene encodes CDR1 SQVTM and CDR2 ANQGSEA. The CDR3 sequence is 13 residues long.